This T cell receptor delta chain was identified during a study of γδ T cells in repeated Plasmodium falciparum infection. TCRdb called clones anew from the multiplex PCR reads with CATT. Among 50,000 or so delta-chain clones listed, approximately 1.5% were seen once. On this clone itself: TCRdb shows a much larger clone's protein in place of this DNA's translation, and the two differ at residue 16, likely through a read error; the protein shown is translated from the DNA.

The specimen was gamma-delta T cells from blood. The clonotype was recovered from a pool of human donors (malaria-infected and uninfected, not separated).

The CDR3 here is CALGGRTSRTVLGVVGKLIF. CDR3 in DNA: TGTGCTCTTGGGGGCCGAACTTCCCGTACTGTACTGGGGGTGGTCGGTAAACTCATCTTT. The gene calls are TRDV1 and TRDJ1, with 8 nucleotides matching TRDD3. TCRdb lists no J gene, so it was determined here by aligning the DNA to germline. The V gene's germline CDR1 is TSWWSYY and CDR2 QGS. V shed 4 bases, J shed 7 bases, and the junction held 26 bases outside the gene matches. The CDR3 is made up of 20 amino acids.